This T cell receptor beta chain comes out of a study of vaccination and CD4 T cells after COVID-19. In the study overall: The convalescents were made up of six males and four females, two of whom were Hispanic. Drawing of post-COVID samples took place a median 101 days after diagnosis (range 35 to 161).

About this clonotype: Its antigen is unidentified. Relative to the germline gene, one junction end is altered; a read error may explain this.

Sequenced with the Oncomine TCR Beta short-read assay was DNA taken from cultured CD4+ T cells. TCRdb re-called the PCR reads with MiXCR, one entry per CDR3 protein. Of approximately 6,500 distinct CDR3 sequences listed, just under 75% were seen once; the top ten hold approximately 33%. Study-wide results and caveats: Spike mono-reactivity was the property of 304 of 307 vaccine-specific clones in convalescent patients.

Described treatment: roughly 11-day PBMC culture with coronavirus spike peptide pools or control peptides (ViraFEST assay). ViraFEST enlarged antigen-specific T cell populations with peptide pools and afterwards sequenced TCRs. The source of this sequence is a human donor who had recovered from COVID-19. Material: CD4+ T cells from blood, cultured in vitro.

CDR3 protein: CAGSLGGDTYGYTF. The CDR3 DNA is TGTGCCGGCAGCTTGGGGGGGGATACCTATGGCTACACCTTC. This rearrangement joins TRBV7-2 to TRBJ1-2; TRBD1 is a possible D gene (5 bases). Germline CDR1 SGHTA, CDR2 FQGNSA. CDR3 length equals 14 residues.